This TCR beta chain stems from a study of T cells after yellow fever vaccination. Broader study findings: In post-booster samples, most primary-vaccination clones reappeared (approximately 95% CD4, 75% to 90% CD8). Compared with primary, the secondary response was weaker and peaked at day 5, not 15.

TCRdb ran MiXCR on the 5' RACE reads and lists one entry per CDR3 protein. Altogether about 400,000 distinct CDR3 sequences are present, about 6% being singletons, with the ten largest covering 14% to 15%. Remarks on this clonotype: Its specificity is not known.

Germline values: CDR1 SGHRS, CDR2 YFSETQ. The CDR3 consists of 14 residues. Deletions cut 7 bases from V and 3 bases from J, with 15 bases between. The chain joins TRBV5-1 to TRBJ2-3; D might be TRBD2 (6 bases). The clonotype originates from a man aged 25-45 years who received the YFV17D yellow fever vaccine. The starting material was PBMCs, obtained 5 days after the yellow fever booster vaccination. The CDR3 DNA is TGCGCCAGCGGGCCAGCGGGTGGAACAGATACGCAGTATTTT. Amino acids: CASGPAGGTDTQYF.